This T cell receptor (beta chain) originates from a study of radiation and T cells in renal cell carcinoma. Here immunoSEQ multiplex PCR was the method, and the copy in TCRdb shows in-frame clones only, minus some. Here the sample spans around 15,000 clones, approximately 56% being singletons. The treatment: treatment-naive control, cytoreductive nephrectomy. Control samples are tumors resected by cytoreductive nephrectomy without prior radiation. The tumor was a clear cell renal cell carcinoma. Control tumors came from a handful of females and fewer than twelve males, aged about 40 to 90. Concerning this clone: Its antigen is as yet unknown.

General study points: Compared with controls, irradiated tumors had more, larger dominant CDR3 motifs.

The ends lost 7 bases at V and 5 bases at J; junction bases unmatched: 6. The CDR3 consists of 14 residues. CDR1 and CDR2 (germline): SNHLY, FYNNEI. The source is a man aged 40-49 years with renal cell carcinoma. The gene calls are TRBV2 and TRBJ2-2; 8 nucleotides line up with TRBD2. The sample consisted of tumor tissue, taken from a patient whose treatment was nephrectomy without radiotherapy. The CDR3 region has the DNA TGTGCCAGCACCAGAATAGCGGGGACCGGGGAGCTGTTTTTT. As protein: CASTRIAGTGELFF.